This is a list of T cell receptor beta chains from one sample in a study of control samples from healthy donors and cancer patients. Sequencing was performed with immunoSEQ multiplex PCR; in TCRdb, only in-frame clones are kept and a portion is missing. Of about 160,000 clones in the sample, around 95% are singletons; the top ten hold about 8.5%. The sample consisted of blood. All receptors derive from a woman aged 40 to 49 in good health. Each CDR3 is given with its conserved first and last residue. A D gene is named only where the DNA matches it firmly. Size is stated for part of the rows, as once, few or many counts, or as a class when the clone is expanded.

d_call | j_call | clone_size | v_call | cdr3_nt | cdr3_aa
TRBD1 | TRBJ1-6 | - | TRBV7-2 | TGTGCCAGCAGCTTAAGACAGGGGAATTCACCCCTCCACTTT | CASSLRQGNSPLHF
- | TRBJ1-2 | - | TRBV6-5 | TGTGCCAGCAGTCTACATAGGGACTATGGCTACACCTTC | CASSLHRDYGYTF
- | TRBJ1-1 | once | TRBV11-2 | TGTGCCAGCGCGCGGGGGGCAGGGTACACTGAAGCTTTCTTT | CASARGAGYTEAFF
- | TRBJ2-7 | - | TRBV5-1 | TGCGCCAGCAGCTTACAGGGAGCCTACGAGCAGTACTTC | CASSLQGAYEQYF
- | TRBJ1-6 | - | TRBV9 | TGTGCCAGCAGCGTAGGCAGGTCGGAATCACCCCTCCACTTT | CASSVGRSESPLHF
TRBD2 | TRBJ2-1 | - | TRBV29-1 | TGCAGCGCGGGACTACAGGATGAGCAGTTCTTC | CSAGLQDEQFF
- | TRBJ1-6 | - | TRBV10-3 | TGTGCCATCAGTGAGCGGCAGGGGAGGTCACCCCTCCACTTT | CAISERQGRSPLHF
- | TRBJ1-1 | - | TRBV27 | TGTGCCAGCAGCCTCCCGGTGGGGAACACTGAAGCTTTCTTT | CASSLPVGNTEAFF
TRBD1 | TRBJ1-2 | - | TRBV7-2 | TGTGCCAGCAGGCACGACAGGGTCTATGGCTACACCTTC | CASRHDRVYGYTF
- | TRBJ1-2 | - | TRBV4-1 | TGCGCCAGCAGCCGCGAAATGACAGCCTATGGCTACACCTTC | CASSREMTAYGYTF
- | TRBJ1-6 | - | TRBV30 | TGTGCCTCCAAACAGGCGATTAATTCACCCCTCCACTTT | CASKQAINSPLHF
- | TRBJ1-2 | - | TRBV7-2 | TGTGCCAGCAGCTTAGCTTCAGGGGCGCTAACCTTCTATGGCTACACCTTC | CASSLASGALTFYGYTF
- | TRBJ2-1 | - | TRBV6-2/TRBV6-3 | TGTGCCAGCAGTTACTATAGCGGTCCCCGGGATGAGCAGTTCTTC | CASSYYSGPRDEQFF
TRBD2 | TRBJ2-3 | - | TRBV5-1 | TGCGCCAGCAGCTTGGAAGCGGGAGGTACAGATACGCAGTATTTT | CASSLEAGGTDTQYF
TRBD1 | TRBJ1-5 | - | TRBV30 | TGTGCCTGGAACAGGGGAGGTACTCAGCCCCAGCATTTT | CAWNRGGTQPQHF
- | TRBJ1-5 | - | TRBV12-3/TRBV12-4 | TGTGCCAGCAGTTCATCCAGGGCAGAGCCCCAGCATTTT | CASSSSRAEPQHF
- | TRBJ2-7 | - | TRBV7-2 | TGTGCCAGCAGCTTAGCGTCCCTAGCTGGAGAGCAGTACTTC | CASSLASLAGEQYF
TRBD1 | TRBJ2-7 | - | TRBV11-2 | TGTGCCAGCAGCTTGGGTGAGGGGGCAGGGGCCGAGCAGTACTTC | CASSLGEGAGAEQYF
TRBD1 | TRBJ1-5 | - | TRBV11-2 | TGTGCCAGCAGCTTGGGGCCACAGGGGAACCAGCCCCAGCATTTT | CASSLGPQGNQPQHF
- | TRBJ2-6 | - | TRBV3-1/TRBV3-2 | TGTGCCAGCAGCGCCCCTGGGGCCAACGTCCTGACTTTC | CASSAPGANVLTF
TRBD1 | TRBJ2-5 | - | TRBV2 | TGTGCCAGCAGTGGAGGAACAGGGGGCTGGGAGACCCAGTACTTC | CASSGGTGGWETQYF
TRBD2 | TRBJ2-7 | - | TRBV11-2 | TGTGCCAGCAGCCGTAGGACTAGCGGGGGGGCCTCCTACGAGCAGTACTTC | CASSRRTSGGASYEQYF
- | TRBJ1-6 | - | TRBV11-3 | TGTGCCAGCAGCGATTGGGGCGTAGATTCACCCCTCCACTTT | CASSDWGVDSPLHF